These 3 T cell receptor beta chains were all obtained from the same sample, sequenced in a study of identifying expanded T cells in peripheral blood. Repertoires were generated with immunoSEQ multiplex PCR, while TCRdb's copy carries only in-frame clones and drops some. The table lists 85,000 to 100,000 clones, approximately 88% of them singletons, with 4% to 4.5% in the top ten. Sample: blood. These receptors all come from a person aged 18 to 75 in good health.

V is TRBV14 and J is TRBJ2-1; D ambiguous. The CDR3 has 15 residues. Trimming cost V 2 bases and J 8 bases, with 16 bases left between them. The germline V gene has CDR1 SGHDN and CDR2 FVKESK. CDR3 coding DNA: TGTGCCAGCAGCCAACTGGGTTCAGCAGTCGATGAGCAGTTCTTC. This encodes CASSQLGSAVDEQFF.

The V call is TRBV15, the J call TRBJ2-5; the match to TRBD1 covers 7 bases. The CDR3 spans 14 residues. V shed 3 bases and J 4 bases; nucleotides not matched to a gene: 5. The germline CDR1 and CDR2 sequences are LNHNV and YYDKDF (reference sequence). The CDR3 DNA reads TGTGCCACCAGCAGCACTACAGGGGTAGAGACCCAGTACTTC. It codes for CATSSTTGVETQYF.

J is TRBJ1-1 and V is TRBV2, with 7 bases that match TRBD1. The CDR3 has 11 residues. Unmatched junction bases numbered 6, after V lost 6 bases and J lost 11 bases. Germline V gene lookup returns CDR1 SNHLY and CDR2 FYNNEI. CDR3 nucleotide sequence: TGTGCCAGCAGACAGACAGGGTGGGCTTTCTTT. Amino acids: CASRQTGWAFF.